This TCR beta chain stems from a study of blood T cell repertoires in COVID-19. The method was immunoSEQ multiplex PCR; TCRdb's version includes in-frame clones alone and lacks a portion of them. In the table there are over 100,000 clones, 91% of which are singletons. The CDR3 loop spans 13 amino acids. The germline V and J ends were trimmed by 6 bases and 3 bases, with 11 bases remaining between them. Germline CDR1 reads SGHNT; CDR2 reads YENEEA. The chain has TRBV11-3 and TRBJ1-1; maybe TRBD1 (6 bases). The receptor was isolated from a human donor in a cohort sampled during active COVID-19. Sequenced sample: peripheral blood. CDR3 loop: CASSQQGYTEAFF. Written as DNA, the CDR3 is TGTGCCAGCAGTCAACAGGGATACACTGAAGCTTTCTTT.